These 25 T cell receptor beta chains were sequenced from one sample in a study of shared clonotypes between healthy human individuals. Sequencing was performed with immunoSEQ multiplex PCR; in TCRdb, only in-frame clones are kept and a portion is missing. The sample has roughly 700,000 clones; around two thirds are singletons. The specimen sequenced was memory CD4+ T cells sorted from blood. Indicated subset: CD45RA-negative fraction. The receptors stem from a woman in her 30s in good health.

CDR3 in DNA: TGTGCCAGTAGTATAGGGCCGGGAGGTGCAGATACGCAGTATTTT. Protein: CASSIGPGGADTQYF. The V gene is TRBV19, the J gene TRBJ2-3; 7 bases are shared with TRBD2. Germline trimming cut 1 base from V and 4 bases from J; bases unmatched to any gene: 5. Germline V CDR1 and CDR2: LNHDA, SQIVND (reference sequence). This CDR3 has 15 amino acids.

CDR3 bases: TGTGCCACCAGCAGAGATTTATTGGACCTTATCAGCAATCAGCCCCAGCATTTT. Protein product: CATSRDLLDLISNQPQHF. This chain links TRBV15 with TRBJ1-5; D unclear. Trimming stripped 0 bases from V and 1 base from J, with 16 bases between. The CDR3 totals 18 residues. The germline V gene has CDR1 LNHNV and CDR2 YYDKDF (reference sequence). The variable domain in full, completed from reference TRBV15 and TRBJ1-5, reads DAMVIQNPRYQVTQFGKPVTLSCSQTLNHNVMYWYQQKSSQAPKLLFHYYDKDFNNEADTPDNFQSRRPNTSFCFLDIRSPGLGDTAMYLCATSRDLLDLISNQPQHFGDGTRLSIL.

The J gene is TRBJ2-7, the V gene TRBV19; D ambiguous. Trimming cost V 3 bases and J 0 bases, with 9 bases left between them. The CDR3 is made up of 14 amino acids. Germline CDR1 and CDR2: LNHDA and SQIVND (reference sequence). As DNA, the CDR3 is TGTGCCAGTAGTATCGTGCTGGACTCCTACGAGCAGTACTTC. Its protein is CASSIVLDSYEQYF.

The J gene is TRBJ1-5, the V gene TRBV28; no clear D. The CDR3 spans 16 residues. Germline values: CDR1 MDHEN, CDR2 SYDVKM. Deletions cut 2 bases from V and 0 bases from J, with 11 bases between. Here the CDR3 reads CASSLGGRFSNQPQHF. DNA of the CDR3: TGTGCCAGCAGTTTAGGCGGCAGATTTAGCAATCAGCCCCAGCATTTT.

The rearrangement uses TRBV4-1 and TRBJ2-7; D might be TRBD2 (6 bases). This CDR3 contains 13 residues. Germline V gene lookup returns CDR1 MGHRA and CDR2 YSYEKL. V was pared by 0 bases and J by 7 bases, with 10 bases between. The CDR3 loop reads CASSQEGGGEQYF. The CDR3 DNA is TGCGCCAGCAGCCAAGAGGGAGGTGGAGAGCAGTACTTC.

This chain connects TRBV6-6 to TRBJ2-5; 9 bases map to TRBD1. This CDR3 contains 14 residues. Trimming took 7 bases from V and 7 from J; bases not matched to a gene: 10. From germline, CDR1 is MNHNY and CDR2 SVGAGI (reference sequence). The CDR3 loop reads CASTHGTGIVTQYF. CDR3 nucleotide sequence: TGTGCCAGCACCCACGGGACAGGGATAGTGACCCAGTACTTC.

The V call is TRBV2, the J call TRBJ2-3; TRBD1 matches 8 bases. Trimming removed 5 bases from V and 5 bases from J; junction bases left unmatched: 12. This CDR3 is built from 16 residues. CDR1 SNHLY and CDR2 FYNNEI come from the germline V gene. The CDR3 DNA reads as TGTGCCAGCAGTAATTACGGGACAGGAAAAGAAGATACGCAGTATTTT. Translation: CASSNYGTGKEDTQYF.

The J gene is TRBJ2-2, the V gene TRBV7-9; TRBD2 might be the D (6 bases). The CDR3 is 16 amino acids. Trimming cost V 2 bases and J 5 bases, with 15 bases left between them. Germline assignment: CDR1 SEHNR and CDR2 FQNEAQ (reference sequence). CDR3 DNA sequence: TGTGCCAGCAGCTTATGGGCGGGAACATTAACCGGGGAGCTGTTTTTT. As protein: CASSLWAGTLTGELFF.

V gene TRBV7-9 combines with J gene TRBJ2-3; the match to TRBD1 covers 8 bases. CDR1 SEHNR and CDR2 FQNEAQ come from the germline V gene (reference sequence). V dropped 4 bases and J dropped 5; count of bases not matched to a gene: 8. This CDR3 has 15 amino acids. CDR3 in amino acids: CASSSPTGVLDTQYF. The CDR3 DNA reads TGTGCCAGCAGCTCGCCGACAGGGGTATTAGATACGCAGTATTTT.

V usage is TRBV30 and J usage is TRBJ1-4; unclear D gene. V was pared by 4 bases and J by 3 bases, with 9 bases between. This CDR3 is built from 13 residues. Germline V CDR1 and CDR2: GTSNPN, SVGIG (reference sequence). CDR3 DNA: TGTGCCTGGACCCCCGGACCTAATGAAAAACTGTTTTTT. Translated: CAWTPGPNEKLFF. The full variable domain, completed using reference TRBV30 and TRBJ1-4, is SQTIHQWPATLVQPVGSPLSLECTVEGTSNPNLYWYRQAAGRGLQLLFYSVGIGQISSEVPQNLSASRPQDRQFILSSKKLLLSDSGFYLCAWTPGPNEKLFFGSGTQLSVL.

The V and J genes are TRBV6-1 and TRBJ2-7; no firm D call. Germline CDR1 reads MNHNS; CDR2 reads SASEGT. Between the trimmed V and J ends, which lost 2 bases and 4 bases, there was a span of 6 bases. The CDR3 loop spans 12 amino acids. CDR3 nucleotides: TGTGCCAGCAGTGAAAACCGATACGAGCAGTACTTC. Amino acid sequence: CASSENRYEQYF.

This clone came up once. J is TRBJ2-5 and V is TRBV7-2; D not resolved. Trimming removed 1 base at V and 5 bases at J, with 8 bases between. This CDR3 has 13 amino acids. Germline CDR1 SGHTA, CDR2 FQGNSA. CDR3 DNA sequence: TGTGCCAGCAGCTTAGATTTCGGGGAGACCCAGTACTTC. Residues: CASSLDFGETQYF.

This clone appeared once. The CDR3 loop reads CASSQSYSNQPQHF. The DNA of the CDR3 is TGTGCCAGCAGCCAGAGCTATAGCAATCAGCCCCAGCATTTT. J is TRBJ1-5 and V is TRBV6-1; D unclear. Germline CDR1 reads MNHNS; CDR2 reads SASEGT. The CDR3 is 14 amino acids. V was cut by 6 bases and J by 0 bases, with 9 bases left in between.

V is TRBV11-2 and J is TRBJ2-1, with TRBD1 matching 7 bases. V dropped 3 bases and J dropped 9; count of bases not matched to a gene: 8. Germline V gene data show CDR1 as SGHAT and CDR2 as FQNNGV. The CDR3 runs to 14 residues. This chain's CDR3 is CASSLRQGQREQFF. CDR3 coding DNA: TGTGCCAGCAGCTTGAGACAGGGTCAGCGTGAGCAGTTCTTC.

The J gene is TRBJ1-1, the V gene TRBV7-9; no clear D gene. CDR1 and CDR2 (germline): SEHNR, FQNEAQ (reference sequence). V shed 6 bases and J shed 0 bases, with 5 bases lying between them. This CDR3 is 12 amino acids long. The CDR3 DNA reads TGTGCCAGCAGTGGGCTGAACACTGAAGCTTTCTTT. This sequence encodes CASSGLNTEAFF.

This clone was found a few times. The V gene is TRBV30, the J gene TRBJ2-1; weak D call: TRBD2 (6 bases). The CDR3 runs to 16 residues. Trimming removed 5 bases at V and 3 bases at J, with 20 bases between. The germline gives CDR1 GTSNPN, CDR2 SVGIG (reference sequence). This CDR3 is CAWEEGRSRNYNEQFF. The DNA for the CDR3 is TGTGCCTGGGAGGAGGGAAGGTCGCGGAACTACAATGAGCAGTTCTTC.

Only one count was recorded for this clone. V is TRBV6-1 and J is TRBJ1-2, with D unresolved. Trimming left V 6 bases short and J 8 bases short, with 16 bases between. The length of the CDR3 is 13 residues. The germline V gene has CDR1 MNHNS and CDR2 SASEGT. The CDR3 reads CASSLRAIRGYTF. The CDR3, as DNA: TGTGCCAGCAGCCTAAGGGCAATTAGAGGCTACACCTTC.

V usage is TRBV15 and J usage is TRBJ2-7, with D perhaps TRBD1 (5 bases). Per the germline V gene, CDR1 is LNHNV and CDR2 is YYDKDF (reference sequence). V shed 0 bases and J shed 5 bases, with 17 bases lying between them. This CDR3 is 16 amino acids long. Here the CDR3 DNA reads TGTGCCACCAGCAGAGATTTCCTCGGCAGGGAACACGAGCAGTACTTC. This encodes CATSRDFLGREHEQYF.

This rearrangement joins TRBV7-2 to TRBJ1-4; TRBD1 is a possible D gene (6 bases). The ends were cut back, 5 bases at V and 7 bases at J, with 14 bases in the middle. The CDR3 has 14 residues. The germline CDR1 and CDR2 sequences are SGHTA and FQGNSA. CDR3 amino acids: CASSTGQRTEKLFF. As DNA, the CDR3 is TGTGCCAGCAGCACAGGACAGAGGACTGAAAAACTGTTTTTT.

The chain employs TRBV28 and TRBJ2-3, with 7 bases fitting TRBD1. The CDR3 runs to 16 residues. After removal of 6 bases from V and 4 bases from J, the junction contained 13 bases not matched to a gene. Germline V CDR1 and CDR2: MDHEN, SYDVKM. CDR3 residues: CASRISRTGVADTQYF. The CDR3 DNA follows: TGTGCCAGCAGAATATCAAGGACAGGTGTGGCAGATACGCAGTATTTT.

V and J are TRBV7-9 and TRBJ1-2; D might be TRBD1 (5 bases). Germline V CDR1 and CDR2: SEHNR, FQNEAQ (reference sequence). Trimming took off 5 bases at V and 5 bases at J, with 24 bases between the two ends. There are 17 residues in the CDR3. The CDR3 DNA is TGTGCCAGCAGCCAGCGGGGTTCAGGGATAAGTGGGTATGGCTACACCTTC. This codes for CASSQRGSGISGYGYTF.

The genes are TRBV29-1 and TRBJ2-1; no reliable D call. Germline loops: CDR1 SQVTM, CDR2 ANQGSEA. The CDR3 spans 14 residues. V was shortened by 2 bases and J by 0 bases, with 8 bases between the two germline ends. The CDR3 DNA sequence: TGCAGCGTTGAAACGGCTAGCTCCTACAATGAGCAGTTCTTC. Translation: CSVETASSYNEQFF.

The chain has TRBV10-3 and TRBJ1-4; D is possibly TRBD1 (5 bases). CDR3 length: 15 amino acids. The germline CDR1 and CDR2 sequences are ENHRY and SYGVKD. V lost 0 bases and J lost 4, with 9 bases in between. The CDR3 bases are TGTGCCATCAGTGAGTCCGACAGACTTAATGAAAAACTGTTTTTT. It translates to CAISESDRLNEKLFF.

The chain uses TRBV7-7 and TRBJ2-2; 7 positions match TRBD1. This CDR3 is built from 13 residues. V gave up 6 bases and J gave up 6 bases; unmatched junction bases: 4. The germline V gene encodes CDR1 SSHAT and CDR2 FNYEAQ (reference sequence). CDR3 DNA: TGTGCCAGCAGTCCAGGACAGGCCGGGGAGCTGTTTTTT. Translating gives CASSPGQAGELFF.

The rearrangement links TRBV19 to TRBJ1-5; 10 bases fit TRBD1. Germline V gene data show CDR1 as LNHDA and CDR2 as SQIVND (reference sequence). The CDR3 covers 14 residues. V dropped 10 bases and J dropped 1; count of bases not matched to a gene: 4. CDR3 coding DNA: TGTGCCACATGGACAGGGGGGAGCAATCAGCCCCAGCATTTT. This translates into CATWTGGSNQPQHF.